A selection of T cell receptor beta chains follows, all from one sample in a study of CD8 T cells in ankylosing spondylitis. A single record per CDR3 protein comes from TCRdb applying MiXCR to the 5' RACE reads. The sample has under 150,000 distinct CDR3 sequences, 12% to 15% seen once; the top ten hold under 3%. Sequencing was done on a sample of blood, either unsorted or a sorted T cell fraction (not recorded which). These receptors all come from a female donor with ankylosing spondylitis or in good health (not recorded which). CDR3s include the opening cysteine and the closing phenylalanine or tryptophan. Each record gives: V gene, D gene, J gene, clone size, CDR3 protein, CDR3 DNA. The D gene is left open where the match is weak. The size entry is marked missing in some rows and otherwise reads once, few, many or a size class.

v_call: TRBV29-1; d_call: TRBD1; j_call: TRBJ2-7; clone_size: .; cdr3_aa: CSVATSPRTGGNYEQYF; cdr3_nt: TGCAGCGTTGCCACCAGCCCCCGGACAGGGGGCAACTACGAGCAGTACTTC
v_call: TRBV5-1; d_call: .; j_call: TRBJ2-7; clone_size: .; cdr3_aa: CASNLGGGTGKSYEQYF; cdr3_nt: TGCGCCAGCAACTTGGGCGGGGGGACAGGAAAATCCTACGAGCAGTACTTC
v_call: TRBV7-8; d_call: .; j_call: TRBJ2-2; clone_size: .; cdr3_aa: CASSLQGGETGELFF; cdr3_nt: TGTGCCAGCAGCTTGCAGGGGGGGGAAACCGGGGAGCTGTTTTTT
v_call: TRBV20-1; d_call: .; j_call: TRBJ2-3; clone_size: .; cdr3_aa: CSASGTTDTQYF; cdr3_nt: TGCAGTGCTAGCGGGACCACAGATACGCAGTATTTT
v_call: TRBV2; d_call: .; j_call: TRBJ2-4; clone_size: .; cdr3_aa: CASSLQGRSAKNIQYF; cdr3_nt: TGTGCCAGCAGTCTACAGGGTAGATCGGCCAAAAACATTCAGTACTTC
v_call: TRBV5-1; d_call: TRBD2; j_call: TRBJ2-1; clone_size: many; cdr3_aa: CASSSGLAGSYNEQFF; cdr3_nt: TGTGCCAGCAGCTCGGGACTAGCGGGATCCTACAATGAGCAGTTCTTC
v_call: TRBV12-3/TRBV12-4; d_call: .; j_call: TRBJ2-5; clone_size: few; cdr3_aa: CASSFGGGGETQYF; cdr3_nt: TGTGCCAGCAGTTTTGGGGGGGGCGGTGAGACCCAGTACTTC
v_call: TRBV28; d_call: .; j_call: TRBJ1-2; clone_size: few; cdr3_aa: CASFRETNYGYTF; cdr3_nt: TGTGCCAGCTTCCGGGAGACGAACTATGGCTACACCTTC
v_call: TRBV11-2; d_call: .; j_call: TRBJ2-6; clone_size: once; cdr3_aa: CASSPGRQFNPSGANVLTF; cdr3_nt: TGTGCCAGCAGTCCCGGAAGACAGTTTAACCCCTCTGGGGCCAACGTCCTGACTTTC
v_call: TRBV11-1; d_call: TRBD2; j_call: TRBJ2-1; clone_size: .; cdr3_aa: CASSQLQTSGSFRVDEQLF; cdr3_nt: TGTGCCAGCAGCCAGCTCCAGACTAGCGGGAGTTTCCGTGTCGATGAGCAGCTCTTC
v_call: TRBV12-3/TRBV12-4; d_call: .; j_call: TRBJ1-2; clone_size: few; cdr3_aa: CASSPNRASAYGYTF; cdr3_nt: TGTGCCAGCAGCCCCAACAGGGCTAGCGCCTATGGCTACACCTTC